One and the same sample provided the 8 T cell receptor beta chains below, sequenced in a study of T cell changes during pregnancy in multiple sclerosis. TCRdb's copy holds only in-frame clones and misses some; the assay was immunoSEQ multiplex PCR. This sample has fewer than 55,000 clones, with roughly 89% found just once. Sample: peripheral blood, taken after pregnancy. These receptors came from a female donor in good health, enrolled as a control in a pregnancy study.

The chain is built from TRBV28 and TRBJ1-2, with a possible D match to TRBD1 (5 bases). Germline V CDR1 and CDR2: MDHEN, SYDVKM. The CDR3 is 15 amino acids. V lost 2 bases and J lost 0, with 10 bases in between. CDR3 bases: TGTGCCAGCAGTTTAGGACACCTCGCTAACTATGGCTACACCTTC. It yields the protein CASSLGHLANYGYTF.

The chain joins TRBV29-1 to TRBJ2-3, with 8 bases fitting TRBD2. There are 15 residues in the CDR3. Losses at the gene ends were 4 bases for V and 6 bases for J; bases not matched to a gene: 12. Germline V gives CDR1 SQVTM, CDR2 ANQGSEA. The CDR3 DNA is TGCAGCGTTGCGTCCGGGTCAGTAGCGGGGGATACGCAGTATTTT. It encodes CSVASGSVAGDTQYF.

This rearrangement joins TRBV28 to TRBJ2-7, with 8 bases that match TRBD1. V lost 2 bases to trimming and J lost 4 bases; unmatched junction nucleotides: 4. In germline, CDR1 is MDHEN, CDR2 SYDVKM. CDR3 length: 14 amino acids. For the CDR3, the DNA is TGTGCCAGCAGTTTAGGGCAGGGGGCTTACGAGCAGTACTTC. This translates into CASSLGQGAYEQYF.

The chain has TRBV29-1 and TRBJ1-1; TRBD1 matches at 8 bases. The J segment lost 4 bases and the V segment lost 7 bases, leaving 5 bases of the junction unmatched. The CDR3 covers 12 residues. The germline CDR1 and CDR2 sequences are SQVTM and ANQGSEA. The chain's CDR3 is CSGHRGGTEAFF. The CDR3 DNA reads as TGCAGCGGGCACAGGGGGGGCACTGAAGCTTTCTTT.

V usage is TRBV25-1 and J usage is TRBJ2-7; 8 nucleotides match TRBD1. This CDR3 comprises 14 residues. Trimming took 6 bases from V and 2 from J; bases not matched to a gene: 6. Germline CDR1 is MGHDK and CDR2 is SYGVNS. The CDR3 sequence: CASRRQGPPYEQYF. In DNA form, the CDR3 reads TGTGCCAGCAGAAGACAGGGGCCCCCCTACGAGCAGTACTTC.

The V gene is TRBV5-1, the J gene TRBJ2-5; 7 bases agree with TRBD2. The CDR3 consists of 13 residues. CDR1 and CDR2 from the germline V gene are SGHRS and YFSETQ. With V trimmed by 4 bases and J by 8 bases, 8 bases remained unmatched. Here the CDR3 reads CASSLGGGKTQYF. The CDR3 region has the DNA TGCGCCAGCAGCCTGGGGGGGGGTAAAACCCAGTACTTC. Full variable domain (rest looked up from reference TRBV5-1 and TRBJ2-5): KAGVTQTPRYLIKTRGQQVTLSCSPISGHRSVSWYQQTPGQGLQFLFEYFSETQRNKGNFPGRFSGRQFSNSRSEMNVSTLELGDSALYLCASSLGGGKTQYFGPGTRLLVL.

This sequence joins TRBV30 and TRBJ1-2; 8 bases agree with TRBD1. Germline lookup yields CDR1 GTSNPN and CDR2 SVGIG (reference sequence). The V segment lost 2 bases and the J segment 4 bases; nucleotides outside the gene matches: 12. The CDR3 runs to 16 residues. The CDR3 spells CAWSRGVGQGAYGYTF. The CDR3 DNA sequence: TGTGCCTGGAGTAGGGGCGTGGGCCAGGGGGCCTATGGCTACACCTTC. The entire variable domain, with the rest obtained from reference TRBV30 and TRBJ1-2, is as follows: SQTIHQWPATLVQPVGSPLSLECTVEGTSNPNLYWYRQAAGRGLQLLFYSVGIGQISSEVPQNLSASRPQDRQFILSSKKLLLSDSGFYLCAWSRGVGQGAYGYTFGSGTRLTVV.

This chain connects TRBV28 to TRBJ1-5; 7 bases are shared with TRBD1. The junction had 6 bases not matched to a gene; V was cut back by 4 bases and J by 0 bases. This CDR3 has 16 residues. In germline, CDR1 is MDHEN, CDR2 SYDVKM. The CDR3 sequence is CASSSGTAYSNQPQHF. DNA of the CDR3: TGTGCCAGCAGTTCCGGGACAGCTTATAGCAATCAGCCCCAGCATTTT.